This TCR beta chain was recorded in a study of OX40 agonist ivuxolimab in advanced cancers. Note on this clone: What it recognizes is unknown.

Study-level findings and limits: People who partly responded at 0.1-3.0 mg/kg had some of the least clonal expansion seen. A proportion of nonresponders additionally exhibited low normalized T-cell clonal expansion. CD8+ T cells showed, on average, more clonal expansion than CD4+ cells.

Sequencing was performed with immunoSEQ multiplex PCR; in TCRdb, only in-frame clones are kept and a portion is missing. The sample consists of 35,000 to 50,000 clones, roughly 77% of them appearing once. V gave up 1 base and J gave up 5 bases, with 11 bases separating them. The CDR3 runs 15 residues. Germline values: CDR1 MGHRA, CDR2 YSYEKL. The sample was CD4+ or CD8+ T cells sorted from blood, taken in a trial of the OX40 agonist ivuxolimab. The chain is built from TRBV4-1 and TRBJ2-2; no reliable D call. This TCR was recovered from an adult with an advanced solid tumor such as melanoma, head and neck, liver or kidney cancer. The CDR3 loop is CASSQGYAGTGELFF. Here the CDR3 DNA reads TGCGCCAGCAGCCAAGGTTACGCAGGTACCGGGGAGCTGTTTTTT.